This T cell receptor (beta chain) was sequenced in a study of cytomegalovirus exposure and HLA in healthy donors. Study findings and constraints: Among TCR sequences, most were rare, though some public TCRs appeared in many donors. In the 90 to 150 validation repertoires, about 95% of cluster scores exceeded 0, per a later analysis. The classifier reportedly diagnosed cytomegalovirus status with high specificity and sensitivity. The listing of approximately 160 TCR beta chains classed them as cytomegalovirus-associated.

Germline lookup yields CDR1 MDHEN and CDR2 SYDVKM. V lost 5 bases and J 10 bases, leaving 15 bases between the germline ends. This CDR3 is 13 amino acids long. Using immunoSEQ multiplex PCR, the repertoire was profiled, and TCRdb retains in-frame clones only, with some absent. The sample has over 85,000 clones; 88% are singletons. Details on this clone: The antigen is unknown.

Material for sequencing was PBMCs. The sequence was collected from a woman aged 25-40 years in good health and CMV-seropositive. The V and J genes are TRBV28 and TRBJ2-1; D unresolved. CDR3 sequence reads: CASSVPAPEEQFF. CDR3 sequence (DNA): TGTGCCAGCAGTGTTCCGGCACCGGAGGAGCAGTTCTTC.